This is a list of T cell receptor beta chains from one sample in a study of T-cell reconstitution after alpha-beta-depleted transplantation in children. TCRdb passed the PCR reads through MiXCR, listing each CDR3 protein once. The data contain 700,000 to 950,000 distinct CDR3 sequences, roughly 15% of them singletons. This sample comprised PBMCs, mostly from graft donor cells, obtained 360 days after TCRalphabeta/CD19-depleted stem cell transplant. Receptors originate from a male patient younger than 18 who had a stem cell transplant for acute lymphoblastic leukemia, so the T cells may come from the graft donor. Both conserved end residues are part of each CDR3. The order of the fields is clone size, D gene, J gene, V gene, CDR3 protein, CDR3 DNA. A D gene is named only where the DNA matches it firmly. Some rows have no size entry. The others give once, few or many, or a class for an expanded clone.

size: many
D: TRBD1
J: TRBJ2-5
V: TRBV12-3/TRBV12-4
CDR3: CASSLGRGLGETQYF
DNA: TGTGCCAGCAGTTTGGGCAGGGGGCTCGGGGAGACCCAGTACTTC

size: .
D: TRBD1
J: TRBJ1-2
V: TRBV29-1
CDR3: CSVGGQGAYGYTF
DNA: TGCAGCGTTGGGGGACAGGGGGCTTATGGCTACACCTTC

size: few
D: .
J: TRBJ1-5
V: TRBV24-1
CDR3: CATSGGEDQPQHF
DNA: TGTGCCACCAGTGGAGGGGAGGATCAGCCCCAGCATTTT

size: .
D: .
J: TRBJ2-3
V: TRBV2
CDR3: CATGAESSTDTQYF
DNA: TGTGCCACCGGGGCGGAATCTAGCACAGATACGCAGTATTTT

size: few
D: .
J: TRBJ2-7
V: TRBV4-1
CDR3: CASSQEAGAQGEQYF
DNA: TGCGCCAGCAGCCAAGAAGCAGGGGCGCAAGGCGAGCAGTACTTC

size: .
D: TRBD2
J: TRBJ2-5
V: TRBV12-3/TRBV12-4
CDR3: CASRTGTSGGTYEETQYF
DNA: TGTGCCAGCAGAACCGGGACTAGCGGAGGTACTTACGAAGAGACCCAGTACTTC

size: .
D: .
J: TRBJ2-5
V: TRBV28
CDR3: CASSLPATDPRGETQYF
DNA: TGTGCCAGCAGTTTACCCGCGACAGATCCTCGGGGAGAGACCCAGTACTTC

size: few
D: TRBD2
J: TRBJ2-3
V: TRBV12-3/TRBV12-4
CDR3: CASSLSGSGRTSDTQYF
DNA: TGTGCCAGCAGTTTAAGCGGTAGCGGGAGGACATCAGATACGCAGTATTTT

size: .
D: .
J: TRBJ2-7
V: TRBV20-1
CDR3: CSALFHYYPYEQYF
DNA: TGCAGTGCTCTATTCCATTACTACCCCTACGAGCAGTACTTC

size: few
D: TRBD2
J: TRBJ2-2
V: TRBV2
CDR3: CASRKTSGRGTTGELFF
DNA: TGTGCCAGCAGGAAAACTAGCGGGAGGGGGACGACCGGGGAGCTGTTTTTT

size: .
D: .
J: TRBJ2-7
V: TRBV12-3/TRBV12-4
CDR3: CASSLAGLFRSYEQYF
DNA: TGTGCCAGCAGTTTGGCGGGACTTTTTAGATCCTACGAGCAGTACTTC

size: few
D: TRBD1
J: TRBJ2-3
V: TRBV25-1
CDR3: CASSLHPGQGTALGDTQYF
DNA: TGTGCCAGCAGCTTGCACCCGGGACAGGGAACGGCCCTTGGAGATACGCAGTATTTT

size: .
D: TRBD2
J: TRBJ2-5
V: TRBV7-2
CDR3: CASSRRRGGRAQETQYF
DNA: TGTGCCAGCAGCCGCCGCCGGGGCGGGAGGGCCCAAGAGACCCAGTACTTC

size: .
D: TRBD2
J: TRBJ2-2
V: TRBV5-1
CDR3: CASSSYPWTSRNTGELFF
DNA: TGCGCCAGCAGCTCCTACCCTTGGACTAGCAGAAACACCGGGGAGCTGTTTTTT

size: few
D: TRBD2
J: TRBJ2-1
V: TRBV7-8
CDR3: CASSTRLASSYNEQFF
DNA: TGTGCCAGCAGCACCCGACTAGCCAGCTCCTACAATGAGCAGTTCTTC

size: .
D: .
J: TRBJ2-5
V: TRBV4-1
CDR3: CASSHLMDLKGETQYF
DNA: TGCGCCAGCAGCCACCTCATGGACCTTAAAGGAGAGACCCAGTACTTC

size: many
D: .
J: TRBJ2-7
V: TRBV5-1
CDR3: CASSLRLELYEQYF
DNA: TGCGCCAGCAGCTTGAGACTAGAGCTCTACGAGCAGTACTTC